The present T cell receptor (beta chain) was sequenced within a study of PD-1 blockade in mismatch repair-deficient tumors (dated by TCRdb to the late 2010s). As for the study more broadly: The trial enrolled fewer than 90 consecutive patients with about twelve mismatch repair-deficient cancer types between September 2013 and late 2016, all previously treated and progressing. Deep sequencing of TCR CDR3 regions was used to track tumor-associated T cell clones in peripheral blood of patients responding to PD-1 blockade. The full study reports these points: After pembrolizumab, tumor-resident clones, which were often undetectable in blood before treatment, expanded rapidly and then contracted, generally ahead of radiologic responses.

Reading from cysteine to phenylalanine, the CDR3 counts 15 amino acids. The kept DNA is CDR3 alone, 45 bases in frame from the first base. For CDR1 and CDR2, the germline V gene lists MGHDK and SYGVNS. Trimming removed 7 bases from V and 2 bases from J, leaving 18 bases between the germline ends. The library was made by the immunoSEQ multiplex PCR assay. TCRdb stores this immuneACCESS table with in-frame sequences only. Part of the clones is absent; in the studies checked, under half of the shortfall reflects unresolved V genes, and no reason is known for the rest. Across this sample there are roughly 120,000 clones, with about nine tenths seen only once. Clones ranked in the top ten supply 10% to 15% of the sample. Mismatch repair deficiency was established in every enrolled patient by polymerase chain reaction or immunohistochemistry. Three patients who responded to pembrolizumab therapy underwent TCR sequencing. The phase II trial prospectively tested pembrolizumab PD-1 blockade in advanced mismatch repair-deficient cancers regardless of tissue of origin. Peripheral blood T cell samples were gathered serially, both before PD-1 blockade started and at multiple time points afterward. Blood sampling times were reported as weeks after the first pembrolizumab dose.

A word on this clone: No antigen is known for it. Base qualities were left out, and no much larger clone turns up one base away.

This TCR was sampled from an adult with mismatch repair-deficient cancer. Sample: peripheral blood, taken approximately 72 weeks after starting pembrolizumab. The sequence joins TRBV25-1 to TRBJ2-7, with the D gene possibly TRBD1 or TRBD2, each one fitting 5 bases. This receptor carries the CDR3 CASTKTDGTTYEQYF. The DNA reads TGTGCCAGCACCAAAACGGACGGGACGACCTACGAGCAGTACTTC.